This TCR beta chain was profiled in a study of T cell changes during pregnancy in multiple sclerosis. Only in-frame clones appear in the TCRdb table, and some are missing; sequencing was by immunoSEQ multiplex PCR. The sample shows around 60,000 clones, roughly 90% of them seen only once. Trimming removed 5 bases at V and 4 bases at J, with 15 bases between. This CDR3 is built from 15 residues. CDR1 is MDHEN and CDR2 is SYDVKM in the germline V gene. The V call is TRBV28, the J call TRBJ2-1, with D unresolved. The source material was peripheral blood, sampled in the second trimester of pregnancy. The clonotype comes from a female donor with multiple sclerosis, enrolled in a pregnancy study. The CDR3: CASSGPERGYNEQFF. The CDR3 nucleotides are TGTGCCAGCAGTGGCCCAGAAAGAGGTTACAATGAGCAGTTCTTC.